This T cell receptor (beta chain) was recorded in a study of graft-versus-host responses after intestinal transplantation. About this clone: Antigen specificity is unknown.

The table came from immunoSEQ multiplex PCR; TCRdb's copy has only in-frame clones and leaves some out. Of approximately 78,000 clones in the sample, over 75% were seen once. This TCR derives from a human donor who was the organ donor for an intestinal transplant. The sequencing here drew on unstimulated CD8+ T cells sorted from spleen or lymph node cells, taken before transplant.

The chain's CDR3 is CASSTRPDRAPWTQYF. DNA for the CDR3: TGTGCCAGCAGCACCCGCCCCGACAGGGCTCCATGGACCCAGTACTTC. The chain recombines TRBV9 with TRBJ2-5; TRBD1 aligns across 7 bases. The ends lost 4 bases at V and 7 bases at J; junction bases unmatched: 16. Germline V CDR1 and CDR2: SGDLS, YYNGEE. The CDR3 sequence is 16 residues long.